The rows below give T cell receptor beta chains drawn from one sample of a study of blood T cell repertoires in COVID-19. Assay used: immunoSEQ multiplex PCR; TCRdb lists only in-frame clones, some missing. The sample consists of 150,000 to 200,000 clones, 88% of them appearing once. Sequencing was done on a sample of peripheral blood. These TCRs come from a human donor in a cohort sampled during active COVID-19. Both conserved end residues are part of each CDR3. D genes are given only for firm matches. Clone size is not always given. Where it is, it says once, few, many or a class for expanded clones.

size: NA
V: TRBV2
J: TRBJ1-3
D: NA
DNA: TGTGCCAGCAGTAAGGACAGAGTAATAACTGGAAACACCATATATTTT
CDR3: CASSKDRVITGNTIYF

size: once
V: TRBV6-4
J: TRBJ2-2
D: TRBD2
DNA: TGTGCCAGCAGTGCACTAGCGGGAGTGGCCGGGGAGCTGTTTTTT
CDR3: CASSALAGVAGELFF

size: NA
V: TRBV6-2/TRBV6-3
J: TRBJ2-3
D: TRBD1
DNA: TGTGCCAGCAGCTCCGCCGGGACAGAATTAACAGATACGCAGTATTTT
CDR3: CASSSAGTELTDTQYF

size: NA
V: TRBV4-1
J: TRBJ2-7
D: TRBD2
DNA: TGCGCCAGCAGCCAAGGACTAGCGGGAGTAACCGATCACTACGAGCAGTACTTC
CDR3: CASSQGLAGVTDHYEQYF

size: NA
V: TRBV10-3
J: TRBJ2-3
D: TRBD2
DNA: TGTGCCACCGCGAAACTCCAGGGACTAGCGGGGGGAAACACAGATACGCAGTATTTT
CDR3: CATAKLQGLAGGNTDTQYF

size: NA
V: TRBV3-1/TRBV3-2
J: TRBJ2-7
D: TRBD2
DNA: TGTGCCAGCAGCCAAGCGGGGGGGGTGGGTATCGAGCAGTACTTC
CDR3: CASSQAGGVGIEQYF

size: NA
V: TRBV24-1
J: TRBJ2-3
D: TRBD1
DNA: TGTGCCACCAGTGTCGGGACAGGGGCAGATACGCAGTATTTT
CDR3: CATSVGTGADTQYF

size: NA
V: TRBV19
J: TRBJ1-2
D: TRBD1
DNA: TGTGCCAGTAGTACTCCCGGGACAGCTCCTAACTATGGCTACACCTTC
CDR3: CASSTPGTAPNYGYTF

size: NA
V: TRBV29-1
J: TRBJ1-2
D: NA
DNA: TGCAGCGTTTTTGGCGCTTCTGAGCGCAGCCTCTCTTATGGCTACACCTTC
CDR3: CSVFGASERSLSYGYTF

size: NA
V: TRBV4-1
J: TRBJ1-1
D: NA
DNA: TGCGCCAGCAGCCAAGGTCAGGAGAACACTGAAGCTTTCTTT
CDR3: CASSQGQENTEAFF

size: NA
V: TRBV5-5
J: TRBJ2-7
D: NA
DNA: TGTGCCAGCACCAACTCCTACGAGCAGTACTTC
CDR3: CASTNSYEQYF

size: NA
V: TRBV6-5
J: TRBJ1-5
D: NA
DNA: TGTGCCAGCACTCCAGCGGGGTTGCAGCCCCAGCATTTT
CDR3: CASTPAGLQPQHF

size: NA
V: TRBV12-3/TRBV12-4
J: TRBJ2-7
D: TRBD2
DNA: TGTGCCAGCAGCCGGACTAGCGCCTACGAGCAGTACTTC
CDR3: CASSRTSAYEQYF

size: NA
V: TRBV19
J: TRBJ2-1
D: TRBD2
DNA: TGTGCCAGTAGTCCTCGGTGGGGACTAGCGGGAGTGGAGGCATACAATGAGCAGTTCTTC
CDR3: CASSPRWGLAGVEAYNEQFF

size: NA
V: TRBV18
J: TRBJ2-7
D: NA
DNA: TGTGCCAGCTCACCCCGGGACAACGCCTACGAGCAGTACTTC
CDR3: CASSPRDNAYEQYF

size: once
V: TRBV5-5
J: TRBJ2-6
D: TRBD1
DNA: TGTGCCAGCAGCTTGGACAGGGGATTGGGGGCCAACGTCCTGACTTTC
CDR3: CASSLDRGLGANVLTF

size: NA
V: TRBV11-2
J: TRBJ2-1
D: NA
DNA: TGTGCCAGCAGCTTAGGTGCTAGCGCTAACAATGAGCAGTTCTTC
CDR3: CASSLGASANNEQFF

size: NA
V: TRBV6-5
J: TRBJ1-2
D: NA
DNA: TGTGCCAGCAGACGCCGGGAGGCGGATGGCTACACCTTC
CDR3: CASRRREADGYTF

size: NA
V: TRBV5-5
J: TRBJ2-7
D: NA
DNA: TGTGCCAGCAGCCGGGGAGACTACGAGCAGTACTTC
CDR3: CASSRGDYEQYF

size: NA
V: TRBV5-1
J: TRBJ1-4
D: NA
DNA: TGCGCCAGCAGCTTAGAACGCGGGGCTAATGAAAAACTGTTTTTT
CDR3: CASSLERGANEKLFF

size: NA
V: TRBV4-1
J: TRBJ1-3
D: TRBD1
DNA: TGCGCCAGCAGCCAACGCCCGACAGGGGAACCTTCCTCTGGAAACACCATATATTTT
CDR3: CASSQRPTGEPSSGNTIYF

size: NA
V: TRBV10-3
J: TRBJ1-6
D: TRBD1
DNA: TGTGCCATCAGTTCCGAAGGGGGCAATTCACCCCTCCACTTT
CDR3: CAISSEGGNSPLHF

size: NA
V: TRBV15
J: TRBJ1-5
D: NA
DNA: TGTGCCACCAGCAGAGATCCCCCTCGGGGGCCCCAGCATTTT
CDR3: CATSRDPPRGPQHF

size: NA
V: TRBV12-3/TRBV12-4
J: TRBJ1-1
D: NA
DNA: TGTGCCAGCAGTTCACTCCCTGGCACTGAAGCTTTCTTT
CDR3: CASSSLPGTEAFF

size: NA
V: TRBV19
J: TRBJ1-6
D: NA
DNA: TGTGCCAGTAGGGCCGGAGTGGAAAATTCACCCCTCCACTTT
CDR3: CASRAGVENSPLHF

size: NA
V: TRBV1
J: TRBJ2-3
D: NA
DNA: TGCACCAGCAGCTTTACTAGCGGGGTGGGCACAGATACGCAGTATTTT
CDR3: CTSSFTSGVGTDTQYF